In this sample, the clone carrying this T cell receptor (beta chain) turned up a few times. This entry comes from a study of blood T cells in healthy people across ages. PCR was performed a second time for roughly 7 to 11 cycles using a sample-barcoded 5' primer and a J-beta primer mix. TCRdb analysed the 5' RACE reads with MiXCR anew, one entry per CDR3 protein. The sample comprises about 720,000 distinct CDR3 sequences, about 20% of which are singletons, and 22% rests with the top ten. Germline V gives CDR1 SNHLY, CDR2 FYNNEI. The CDR3 contains 12 residues. V gave up 6 bases and J gave up 3 bases, with 8 bases separating them.

The sequence was obtained from a man in his sixties or seventies in good health. The V gene is TRBV2, the J gene TRBJ1-2; D remains ambiguous. The sample was blood. The CDR3 nucleotides are TGTGCCAGCAGGGCGTTAGACTATGGCTACACCTTC. This translates into CASRALDYGYTF. The full variable domain, its missing parts supplied by reference TRBV2 and TRBJ1-2, is EPEVTQTPSHQVTQMGQEVILRCVPISNHLYFYWYRQILGQKVEFLVSFYNNEISEKSEIFDDQFSVERPDGSNFTLKIRSTKLEDSAMYFCASRALDYGYTFGSGTRLTVV.